These T cell receptor beta chains were read from a single sample in a study of identical twins. TCRdb called the 5' RACE reads again in MiXCR, with one record for every CDR3 protein. The top ten clones hold more than 0.25% of a sample with more than 1.5 million distinct CDR3 sequences, roughly a third of them seen once. Sequencing was performed on cord blood. The source of these receptors is a newborn girl in good health. Both conserved end residues are part of each CDR3. The D gene is left open where the match is weak. Clone size appears in some rows only: once, few, many, or a class for an expanded clone.

V gene	clone size	D gene	J gene	CDR3 DNA	CDR3 protein
TRBV7-2	few	.	TRBJ2-3	TGTGCCAGCAGCTTTTCAGCGGTCACAGATACGCAGTATTTT	CASSFSAVTDTQYF
TRBV20-1	.	.	TRBJ1-2	TGCAGTGCCGATCCCAAGTATGGCTACACCTTC	CSADPKYGYTF
TRBV7-9	.	.	TRBJ2-5	TGTGCCAGCAGCTTAGTGGAGAGAGAGACCCAGTACTTC	CASSLVERETQYF
TRBV7-9	.	.	TRBJ2-1	TGTGCCAGCAGCATAGGTCCCTCAGTGGCCAATGAGCAGTTCTTC	CASSIGPSVANEQFF
TRBV6-1	.	.	TRBJ2-7	TGTGCCAGCAGGAGGGGGGGACCTTTGGGCTACGAGCAGTACTTC	CASRRGGPLGYEQYF
TRBV4-1	few	.	TRBJ2-1	TGCGCCAGCAGCCAAGTACACTCCTACAATGAGCAGTTCTTC	CASSQVHSYNEQFF
TRBV6-1	few	TRBD2	TRBJ2-1	TGTGCCAGCAGTGAAATCATGCGGGAGGGATGGAATGAGCAGTTCTTC	CASSEIMREGWNEQFF
TRBV24-1	.	.	TRBJ2-3	TGTGCCACCAGTGTGAGGGATACGCAGTATTTT	CATSVRDTQYF
TRBV4-2	.	TRBD2	TRBJ2-3	TGTGCCAGCAGCCCCGGACTAGCGGGGAACCTCACAGATACGCAGTATTTT	CASSPGLAGNLTDTQYF
TRBV6-5	.	.	TRBJ1-6	TGTGCCAGCAGTTCAACAGGGCTCGCCTATAATTCACCCCTCCACTTT	CASSSTGLAYNSPLHF
TRBV20-1	.	TRBD2	TRBJ2-7	TGCAGTGCTAGAGTTGTAGTAGCGGGGGCGTACAATGAGCAGTACTTC	CSARVVVAGAYNEQYF
TRBV19	.	.	TRBJ2-1	TGTGCCAGTAGTATGGTGGGGGGGCCTGATGAGCAGTTCTTC	CASSMVGGPDEQFF
TRBV5-1	few	.	TRBJ1-2	TGCGCCAGCAGCCCTTCCCCTAAGGAAGCCCTATTCTATGGCTACACCTTC	CASSPSPKEALFYGYTF
TRBV6-4	few	.	TRBJ2-1	TGTGCCAGCAGCCGCGTTAGCAGTAATGAGCAGTTCTTC	CASSRVSSNEQFF
TRBV29-1	.	.	TRBJ1-2	TGCAGCGTTGGGGTTTGGGGGGGCTATGGCTACACCTTC	CSVGVWGGYGYTF
TRBV5-1	many	TRBD2	TRBJ2-5	TGTGCCAGCAGCGGGAGCCAAGAGACCCAGTACTTC	CASSGSQETQYF
TRBV29-1	few	.	TRBJ2-7	TGCAGCGGTGAGGGGGGGCATCGCTTTTACAATGAGCAGTACTTC	CSGEGGHRFYNEQYF
TRBV25-1	many	TRBD2	TRBJ2-3	TGTGCCAGCAGTGCTAGCGGGAGCACAGATACGCAGTATTTT	CASSASGSTDTQYF
TRBV18	few	.	TRBJ2-7	TGTGCCAGCTCAAAGGGGATGATCTACGAGCAGTACTTC	CASSKGMIYEQYF
TRBV5-1	.	.	TRBJ2-7	TGCGCCAGCAGCTTGCTAAGTTTCTACAATGAGCAGTACTTC	CASSLLSFYNEQYF
TRBV6-2/TRBV6-3	.	TRBD1	TRBJ2-7	TGTGCCATCGCCCTTCGACAGGGTACATACGAGCAGTACTTC	CAIALRQGTYEQYF
TRBV28	.	.	TRBJ2-7	TGTGCCACCAACACCGCTAGCTCGTTGAACAACGAGCAGTACTTC	CATNTASSLNNEQYF
TRBV14	few	TRBD2	TRBJ2-3	TGTGCCAGCAGCCAAGTAGATGGCGGGGGTGATTGGAATACGCAGTATTTT	CASSQVDGGGDWNTQYF
TRBV5-6	.	.	TRBJ1-5	TGTGCCAGCAGCTTTAGGGGGGGCTTGGGTCAGCCCCAGCATTTT	CASSFRGGLGQPQHF
TRBV20-1	.	.	TRBJ2-7	TGCAGTGCCCCTATGATGGGGTCCTACGAGCAGTACTTC	CSAPMMGSYEQYF
TRBV28	.	TRBD2	TRBJ2-7	TGTGCCAGCAGTTGGGGACTAGCGGTAAAAAAGGACTACGAGCAGTACTTC	CASSWGLAVKKDYEQYF
TRBV9	many	TRBD2	TRBJ2-5	TGTGCCAGCAGCGTAGATCCGGGACTAGCGGGCCAAGAGACCCAGTACTTC	CASSVDPGLAGQETQYF
TRBV5-4	.	TRBD2	TRBJ2-4	TGTGCCAGCAGCTTGGCCTCTAGCGGGGGGTCCTTTCAGTACTTC	CASSLASSGGSFQYF
TRBV4-2	once	TRBD1	TRBJ2-1	TGTGCCAGCAGCCAAGGGGTCACAGGGGGTTCCTACAAAGAGCAGTTCTTC	CASSQGVTGGSYKEQFF
TRBV11-2	.	.	TRBJ2-5	TGTGCCAGCAGCCTAAGGTTCTCGCAAGAGACCCAGTACTTC	CASSLRFSQETQYF
TRBV12-3/TRBV12-4	.	.	TRBJ2-1	TGTGCCAGCAGTTTAGGGGCCACGGCCTACAATGAGCAGTTCTTC	CASSLGATAYNEQFF
TRBV7-2	.	TRBD2	TRBJ2-1	TGTGCCAGCAGCTTAGTAGCGGGGGATTGGGATGAGCAGTTCTTC	CASSLVAGDWDEQFF
TRBV10-3	few	TRBD1	TRBJ2-7	TGTGCCACCTACGGACAGGGAGCCTACGAGCAGTACTTC	CATYGQGAYEQYF
TRBV27	few	.	TRBJ2-7	TGTGCCAGCAGTTTACATAGTGGGCAGGGGCCCTACGAGCAGTACTTC	CASSLHSGQGPYEQYF
TRBV10-3	.	TRBD2	TRBJ2-1	TGTGCCGTTCGACTAGCGGGAGACAATGAGCAGTTCTTC	CAVRLAGDNEQFF
TRBV6-6	.	.	TRBJ1-5	TGTGCCAGCAGTTACTTCGGGAAGGGACGGGGCAATCAGCCCCAGCATTTT	CASSYFGKGRGNQPQHF